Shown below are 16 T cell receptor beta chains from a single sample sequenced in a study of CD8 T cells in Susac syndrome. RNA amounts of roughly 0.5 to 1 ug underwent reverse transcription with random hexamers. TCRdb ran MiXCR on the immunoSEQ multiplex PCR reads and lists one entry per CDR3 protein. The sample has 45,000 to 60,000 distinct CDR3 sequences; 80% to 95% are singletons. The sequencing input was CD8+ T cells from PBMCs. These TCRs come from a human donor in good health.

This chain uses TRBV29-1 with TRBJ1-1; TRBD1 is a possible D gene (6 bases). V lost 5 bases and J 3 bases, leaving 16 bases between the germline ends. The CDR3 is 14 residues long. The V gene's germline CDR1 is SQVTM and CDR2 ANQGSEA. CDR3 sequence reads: CSVLSDRGDTEAFF. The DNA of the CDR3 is TGCAGCGTTCTTTCGGACAGAGGGGACACTGAAGCTTTCTTT.

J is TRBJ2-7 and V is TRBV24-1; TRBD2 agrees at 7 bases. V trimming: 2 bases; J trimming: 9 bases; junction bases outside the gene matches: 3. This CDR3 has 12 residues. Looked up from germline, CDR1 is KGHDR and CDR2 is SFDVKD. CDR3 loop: CATSDSAGVQYF. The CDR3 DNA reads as TGTGCCACCAGTGATTCCGCGGGAGTGCAGTACTTC.

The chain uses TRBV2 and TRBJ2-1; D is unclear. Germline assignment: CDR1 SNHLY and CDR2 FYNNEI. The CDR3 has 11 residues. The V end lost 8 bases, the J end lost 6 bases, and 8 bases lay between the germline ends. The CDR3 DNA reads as TGTGCCAGCCAATGGGGCAATGAGCAGTTCTTC. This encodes CASQWGNEQFF.

The CDR3 DNA reads TGCAGTGCCTTAGGACTAGCGGCCTCCTACGAGCAGTACTTC. As protein: CSALGLAASYEQYF. The V gene is TRBV20-1, the J gene TRBJ2-7; TRBD2 agrees at 10 bases. Germline CDR1 and CDR2: DFQATT and SNEGSKA (reference sequence). With V trimmed by 6 bases and J by 0 bases, 5 bases remained unmatched. The CDR3 is made up of 14 amino acids.

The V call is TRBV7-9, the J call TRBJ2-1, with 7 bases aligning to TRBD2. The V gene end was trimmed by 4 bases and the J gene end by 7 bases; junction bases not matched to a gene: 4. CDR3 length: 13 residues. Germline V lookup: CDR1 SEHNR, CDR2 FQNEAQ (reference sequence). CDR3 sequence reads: CASSYSGTNEQFF. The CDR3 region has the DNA TGTGCCAGCAGCTACAGCGGGACTAATGAGCAGTTCTTC.

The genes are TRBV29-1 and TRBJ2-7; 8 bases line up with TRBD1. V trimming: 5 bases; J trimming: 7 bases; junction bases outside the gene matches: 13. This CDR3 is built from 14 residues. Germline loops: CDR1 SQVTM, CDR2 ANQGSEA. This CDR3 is CSVLKGQVVGEQYF. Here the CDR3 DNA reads TGCAGCGTTCTCAAGGGACAGGTTGTGGGAGAGCAGTACTTC.

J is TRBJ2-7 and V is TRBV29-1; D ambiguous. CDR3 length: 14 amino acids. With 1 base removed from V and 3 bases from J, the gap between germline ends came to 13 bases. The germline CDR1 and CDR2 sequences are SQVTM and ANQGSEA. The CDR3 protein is CSVEGHERDYEQYF. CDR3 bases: TGCAGCGTTGAAGGGCACGAAAGGGACTACGAGCAGTACTTC.

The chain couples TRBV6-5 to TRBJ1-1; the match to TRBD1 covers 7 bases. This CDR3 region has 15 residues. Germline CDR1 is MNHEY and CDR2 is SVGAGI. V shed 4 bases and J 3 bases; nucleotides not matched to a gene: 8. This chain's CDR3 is CASSSRQGMDTEAFF. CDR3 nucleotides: TGTGCCAGCAGTTCTCGACAGGGTATGGACACTGAAGCTTTCTTT.

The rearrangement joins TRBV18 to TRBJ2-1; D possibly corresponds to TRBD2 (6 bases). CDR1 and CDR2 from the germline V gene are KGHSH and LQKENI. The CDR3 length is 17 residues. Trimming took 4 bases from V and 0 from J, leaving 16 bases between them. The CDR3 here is CASSQGLTGVSYNEQFF. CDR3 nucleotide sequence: TGTGCCAGCTCACAAGGCCTGACGGGGGTCTCCTACAATGAGCAGTTCTTC.

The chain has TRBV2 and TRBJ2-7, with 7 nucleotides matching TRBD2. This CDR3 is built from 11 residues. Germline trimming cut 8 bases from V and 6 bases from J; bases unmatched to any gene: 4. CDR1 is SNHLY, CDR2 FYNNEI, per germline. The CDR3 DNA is TGTGCCAGCTTAGGCGGGGGCGAGCAGTACTTC. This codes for CASLGGGEQYF.

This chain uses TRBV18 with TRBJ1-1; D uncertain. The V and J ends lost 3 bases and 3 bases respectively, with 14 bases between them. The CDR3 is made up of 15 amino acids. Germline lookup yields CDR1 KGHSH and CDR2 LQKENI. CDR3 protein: CASSPTSGEDTEAFF. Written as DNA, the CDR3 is TGTGCCAGCTCACCTACATCTGGCGAGGACACTGAAGCTTTCTTT.

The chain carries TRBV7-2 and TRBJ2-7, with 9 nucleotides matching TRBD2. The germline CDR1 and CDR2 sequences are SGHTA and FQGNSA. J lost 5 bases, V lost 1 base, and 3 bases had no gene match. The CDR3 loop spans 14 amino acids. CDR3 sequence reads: CASSLVPSGNEQYF. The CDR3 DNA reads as TGTGCCAGCAGCTTAGTTCCTAGCGGGAACGAGCAGTACTTC.

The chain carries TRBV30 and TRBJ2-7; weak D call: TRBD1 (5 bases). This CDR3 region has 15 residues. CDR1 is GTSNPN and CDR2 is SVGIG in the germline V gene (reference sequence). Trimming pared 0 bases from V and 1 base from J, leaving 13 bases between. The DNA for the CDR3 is TGTGCCTGGAGTGTACCGAGACAGCAGTCCTACGAGCAGTACTTC. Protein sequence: CAWSVPRQQSYEQYF.

The CDR3 nucleotides read TGTGCCAGCGCCCCCCTAGCGGGAGGAGACAATGAGCAGTTCTTC. The encoded protein is CASAPLAGGDNEQFF. The gene calls are TRBV6-2 or TRBV6-3 and TRBJ2-1, with 11 bases lining up with TRBD2. V was pared by 8 bases and J by 5 bases, with 8 bases of the junction left unmatched. The CDR3 contains 15 residues. Germline assignment: CDR1 MNHEY and CDR2 SVGEGT.

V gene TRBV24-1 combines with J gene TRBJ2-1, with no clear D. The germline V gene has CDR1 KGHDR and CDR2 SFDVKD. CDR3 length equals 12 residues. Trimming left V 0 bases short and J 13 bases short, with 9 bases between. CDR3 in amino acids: CATSDLQLQQFF. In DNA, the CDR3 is TGTGCCACCAGTGATTTGCAATTGCAACAGTTCTTC.

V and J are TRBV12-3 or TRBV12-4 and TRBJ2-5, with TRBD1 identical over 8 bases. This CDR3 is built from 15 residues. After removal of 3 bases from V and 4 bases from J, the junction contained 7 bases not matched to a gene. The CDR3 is CASSLRTGTGETQYF. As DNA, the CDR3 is TGTGCCAGCAGTTTGAGGACAGGGACCGGAGAGACCCAGTACTTC.